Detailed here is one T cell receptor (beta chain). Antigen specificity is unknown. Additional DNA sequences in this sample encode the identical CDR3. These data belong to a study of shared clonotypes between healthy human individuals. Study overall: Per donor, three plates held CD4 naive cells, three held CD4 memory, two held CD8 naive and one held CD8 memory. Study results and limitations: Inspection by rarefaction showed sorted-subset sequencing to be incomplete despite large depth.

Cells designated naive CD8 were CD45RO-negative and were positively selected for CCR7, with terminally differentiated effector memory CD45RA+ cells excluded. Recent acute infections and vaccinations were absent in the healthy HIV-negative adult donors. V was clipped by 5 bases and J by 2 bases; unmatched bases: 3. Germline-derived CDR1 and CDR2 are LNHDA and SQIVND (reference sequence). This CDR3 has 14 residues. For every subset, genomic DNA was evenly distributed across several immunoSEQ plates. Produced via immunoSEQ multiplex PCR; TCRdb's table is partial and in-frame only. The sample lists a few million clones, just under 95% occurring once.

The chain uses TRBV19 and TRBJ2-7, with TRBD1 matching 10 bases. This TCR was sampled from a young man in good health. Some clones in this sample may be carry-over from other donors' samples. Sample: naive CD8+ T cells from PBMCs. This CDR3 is CASSPGQGAYEQYF. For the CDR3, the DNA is TGTGCCAGTAGTCCAGGACAGGGGGCCTACGAGCAGTACTTC.